This T cell receptor (beta chain) was profiled in a study of T cell changes during pregnancy in multiple sclerosis. The data were produced by immunoSEQ multiplex PCR, yet TCRdb's version contains in-frame clones alone and is incomplete. Of over 55,000 clones detected, roughly 88% appear once; the ten largest clones hold 9.5%. This CDR3 has 15 residues. Germline values: CDR1 LNHDA, CDR2 SQIVND (reference sequence). V shed 4 bases, J shed 4 bases, and the junction held 10 bases outside the gene matches. The TCR comes from a female donor in good health, enrolled as a control in a pregnancy study. This sequence joins TRBV19 and TRBJ2-7; the match to TRBD1 covers 7 bases. Sequenced material: peripheral blood, taken after pregnancy. The CDR3: CASSTIPGGRYEQYF. CDR3 nucleotides: TGTGCCAGTAGTACCATTCCAGGGGGTAGGTACGAGCAGTACTTC.